The text below deals with one T cell receptor beta chain. Its antigen is not identified. These data are taken from a study of T cell responses to AZD1222 COVID-19 vaccine. Looking at the study overall: Some second doses came at about 4 weeks and others at about 12 weeks; these were pooled. Notes on the study in general: Spike-specific TCR breadth rose after two AZD1222 doses, and depth rose as well. Researchers took repertoire samples only after the peak T cell response had come. Close to half of all spike-specific TCRs reportedly target regions of the variants that are unmutated.

Data came from immunoSEQ multiplex PCR; TCRdb stores just in-frame clones and leaves some out. Of 65,000 to 90,000 clones in the sample, 86% are singletons; the top ten hold roughly 7.6%. The germline gives CDR1 SEHNR, CDR2 FQNEAQ (reference sequence). The CDR3 has 12 residues. The V end was cut by 4 bases, the J end by 4 bases, with 7 bases between. The sample was peripheral blood, taken on day 0 of AZD1222 vaccination. The TCR was taken from an adult in good health. This rearrangement joins TRBV7-9 to TRBJ1-1; unclear D gene. In DNA form, the CDR3 reads TGTGCCAGCAGCTACACAAGCACTGAAGCTTTCTTT. Translating gives CASSYTSTEAFF.